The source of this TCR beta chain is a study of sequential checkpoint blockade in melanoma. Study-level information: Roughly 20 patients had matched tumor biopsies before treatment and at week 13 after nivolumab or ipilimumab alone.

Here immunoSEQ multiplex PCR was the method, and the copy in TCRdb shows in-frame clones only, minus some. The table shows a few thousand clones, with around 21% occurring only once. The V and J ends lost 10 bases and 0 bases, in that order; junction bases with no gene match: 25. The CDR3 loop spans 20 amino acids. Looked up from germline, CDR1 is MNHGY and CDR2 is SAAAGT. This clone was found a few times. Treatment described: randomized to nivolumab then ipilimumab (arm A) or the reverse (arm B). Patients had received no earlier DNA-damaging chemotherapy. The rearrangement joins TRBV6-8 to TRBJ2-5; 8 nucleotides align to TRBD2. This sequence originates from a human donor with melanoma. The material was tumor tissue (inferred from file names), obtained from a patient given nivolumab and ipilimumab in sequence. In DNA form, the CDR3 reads TGTGCCACTAGTGTAGCGGGAAATGAACGTGGTCGGCATAACCAAGAGACCCAGTACTTC. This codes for CATSVAGNERGRHNQETQYF.